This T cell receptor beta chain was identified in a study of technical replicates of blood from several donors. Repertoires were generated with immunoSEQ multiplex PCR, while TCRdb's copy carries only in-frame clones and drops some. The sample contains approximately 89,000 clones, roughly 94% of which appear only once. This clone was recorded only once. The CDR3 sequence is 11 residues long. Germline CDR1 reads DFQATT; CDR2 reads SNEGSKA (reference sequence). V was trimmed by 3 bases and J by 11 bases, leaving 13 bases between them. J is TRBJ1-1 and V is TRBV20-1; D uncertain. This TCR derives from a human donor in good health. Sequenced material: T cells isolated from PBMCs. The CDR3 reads CSASKQLRAFF. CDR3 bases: TGCAGTGCTAGTAAACAGCTTCGGGCTTTCTTT.